This record concerns one T cell receptor beta chain sequence. It lacks a known antigen. No much larger clone exists at a distance of one base, and base qualities are not known. The library was obtained by the immunoSEQ multiplex PCR assay. TCR beta CDR3 sequencing was performed on DNA from the cultured, isolated CD4+ T cells. Processing in the source paper ran as follows. Non-productive TCR sequences were removed, reads were trimmed to the CDR3 region, and CDR3s of at least 7 amino acids were retained. Antigen-specific clonotypes were identified with the MANAFEST web app by comparing expansion in peptide wells against reference cultures. To be called positive, a clone needed expansion at FDR<0.05 compared with the reference and with all other wells, an odds ratio greater than 5, and a frequency greater than 0.1% in two replicate wells. A clonotype was called cross-reactive if it was significantly expanded both in SARS-CoV-2 spike wells and in at least one common cold coronavirus spike condition. CDR3 similarity was assessed by Levenshtein distance with the stringdist R package, and unrooted trees were built with ape in R 3.6.1. As stored in TCRdb, this immuneACCESS dataset retains in-frame rearrangements with V and J assigned. A fraction of the clones does not appear; measured against another copy, unresolved V genes explain less than half of the discrepancy, and the remainder lacks a known reason. The V and J calls and clone size are taken from that table; D and trimming were inferred from the DNA. The sample profile shows 20,000 to 30,000 clones; approximately 62% of them were found once. The ten largest clonotypes hold roughly a sixth of the sample.

This record belongs to a study of vaccination effects on CD4 cells after COVID-19 (dated by TCRdb to about 2022). For context, the study as a whole: Each participant got two doses of an mRNA SARS-CoV-2 vaccine, either BNT162b2 or mRNA-1273. Pre-vaccine samples were collected from a couple of convalescent patients 16 days and one week before the first dose, corresponding to 142 and 148 days after COVID-19 diagnosis. In both COVID-19 convalescent patients and infection-naive vaccine recipients, the study compared SARS-CoV-2 spike-specific CD4+ TCR repertoires from before mRNA vaccination with those from after it. Altogether, over 9 COVID-19 convalescent patients and several SARS-CoV-2-naive healthy vaccine recipients made up the full study. Cultures from other donors in the study were sequenced using the Oncomine TCR Beta short-read assay on an Illumina iSeq 100. Points the paper makes about the study in general: Only a small number of convalescent patients were included, and no early post-infection timepoints were available, which limited the study. Both infection-induced and vaccine-induced clones contracted markedly at late post-vaccination timepoints, which is consistent with waning T cell responses. Among convalescent patients, the spike-reactive repertoire after vaccination was made up mainly of new vaccine-induced clones that were largely distinct from the clones induced by infection.

Its CDR3 holds 15 amino acids, cysteine through phenylalanine. The read is trimmed to its CDR3 DNA, 45 bases read in frame from base 1. From a lookup of the germline V gene (reference sequence), CDR1 and CDR2 are SGHKS and YYEKEE. V sheds 2 bases and J sheds 1 base, leaving 7 bases between their ends. In the ViraFEST assay, PBMC were stimulated with viral peptide pools, and antigen-specific CD4+ T cell clonotypes were then identified by expansion using TCR sequencing. After more than 9 days of culture, CD4+ T cells were isolated with the EasySep CD4+ T cell isolation kit. PCR-confirmed SARS-CoV-2 infection had occurred in convalescent patients between March and December 2020, before the Alpha, Beta and Delta variants emerged in the United States. Roughly 2.1 million PBMC per well were cultured in IMDM with 5% human AB serum, roughly 11 IU/ml IL-2 and gentamicin, plus 10 ug/ml peptides. On days 3 and 7, half of the culture medium was replaced with fresh IL-2-containing medium. Unless otherwise noted, each peptide stimulation condition was cultured in triplicate wells. PBMC were separated from whole blood using Ficoll-Paque Plus gradient centrifugation and were then either cryopreserved at -140C or used fresh. The overlapping peptide pools covered the spike proteins of SARS-CoV-2 as well as those of the common cold coronaviruses HCoV-NL63, HCoV-OC43 and HCoV-229E. The QIAamp micro DNA kit was used to extract genomic DNA from the cultured CD4+ T cells.

This specimen consisted of CD4+ T cells from PBMCs cultured with SARS-CoV-2 spike peptides, obtained before COVID-19 vaccination. This specimen's cell subset or site label, per the study, means: SARS-CoV-2 spike overlapping peptide pool stimulation. The receptor was derived from a human donor who had a prior SARS-CoV-2 infection. The rearrangement combines TRBV5-5 with TRBJ2-6; no D segment can be confidently identified. The CDR3 protein: CASSFSRSGANVLTF. The bases are TGTGCCAGCAGCTTCTCAAGGTCTGGGGCCAACGTCCTGACTTTC. Outside the CDR3, residues come from the reference TRBV5-5 and TRBJ2-6 proteins, so the full variable domain is: DAGVTQSPTHLIKTRGQQVTLRCSPISGHKSVSWYQQVLGQGPQFIFQYYEKEERGRGNFPDRFSARQFPNYSSELNVNALLLGDSALYLCASSFSRSGANVLTFGAGSRLTVL.